This is a list of T cell receptor beta chains from one sample in a study of blood T cells in healthy people across ages. TCRdb re-called the 5' RACE reads with MiXCR, one entry per CDR3 protein. The profile shows about 970,000 distinct CDR3 sequences, 51% of them singletons. Material: blood. Receptors were obtained from a woman aged 55-69 years in good health. Both conserved end residues are part of each CDR3. The D gene is left open where the match is weak. Not all rows give a size; the values are once, few, many and, for expanded clones, a class.

clone_size: many; j_call: TRBJ1-5; d_call: TRBD1; v_call: TRBV27; cdr3_nt: TGTGCCAGCTCGGGACAGGGGAATCAGCCCCAGCATTTT; cdr3_aa: CASSGQGNQPQHF
clone_size: -; j_call: TRBJ1-1; d_call: -; v_call: TRBV4-3; cdr3_nt: TGCGCCAGCAGCCAAGAATACAACACTGAAGCTTTCTTT; cdr3_aa: CASSQEYNTEAFF
clone_size: -; j_call: TRBJ2-5; d_call: TRBD2; v_call: TRBV19; cdr3_nt: TGTGCCAGTAGTCTCCTGGGAGCGGGAACCCAAGAGACCCAGTACTTC; cdr3_aa: CASSLLGAGTQETQYF
clone_size: few; j_call: TRBJ2-7; d_call: TRBD2; v_call: TRBV20-1; cdr3_nt: TGCAGTGCTAGCCTAGCGGGAGGTAACGAGCAGTACTTC; cdr3_aa: CSASLAGGNEQYF
clone_size: -; j_call: TRBJ2-7; d_call: TRBD1; v_call: TRBV5-5; cdr3_nt: TGTGCCAGCAGCCTACAGGGGCCTCGATACGAGCAGTACTTC; cdr3_aa: CASSLQGPRYEQYF
clone_size: -; j_call: TRBJ2-5; d_call: TRBD1; v_call: TRBV5-1; cdr3_nt: TGCGCCAGCAGAAATGGACAGGCCCACCAAGAGACCCAGTACTTC; cdr3_aa: CASRNGQAHQETQYF
clone_size: -; j_call: TRBJ2-4; d_call: -; v_call: TRBV20-1; cdr3_nt: TGCAGTGCTAGAGAAGGCGCCAAAAACATTCAGTACTTC; cdr3_aa: CSAREGAKNIQYF
clone_size: few; j_call: TRBJ2-1; d_call: -; v_call: TRBV5-1; cdr3_nt: TGCGCCAGCAGCCCCGATGGGCTTGCACTCAATGAGCAGTTCTTC; cdr3_aa: CASSPDGLALNEQFF
clone_size: -; j_call: TRBJ1-2; d_call: TRBD1; v_call: TRBV20-1; cdr3_nt: TGCAGTGCTGGTAGACAGGGGGCGGGCTATGGCTACACCTTC; cdr3_aa: CSAGRQGAGYGYTF
clone_size: few; j_call: TRBJ2-6; d_call: TRBD1; v_call: TRBV3-1; cdr3_nt: TGTGCCAGCAGCCAAGAAGCCGGGACAGGAAGGGCCAACGTCCTGACTTTC; cdr3_aa: CASSQEAGTGRANVLTF
clone_size: -; j_call: TRBJ2-1; d_call: TRBD2; v_call: TRBV5-6; cdr3_nt: TGTGCCAGCAGCTACCCGCGGGAGGGCCACTACAATGAGCAGTTCTTC; cdr3_aa: CASSYPREGHYNEQFF
clone_size: -; j_call: TRBJ2-7; d_call: -; v_call: TRBV9; cdr3_nt: TGTGCCGGCAGCGAGGAGGGATACTCCTACGAGCAGTACTTC; cdr3_aa: CAGSEEGYSYEQYF
clone_size: few; j_call: TRBJ1-1; d_call: -; v_call: TRBV9; cdr3_nt: TGTGCCAGCAGCGTAGGTTTGACAGCAGGGCGCACTGAAGCTTTCTTT; cdr3_aa: CASSVGLTAGRTEAFF
clone_size: few; j_call: TRBJ1-1; d_call: -; v_call: TRBV18; cdr3_nt: TGTGCCAGCTCACCATCAAATTGGGACGGTGAAGCTTTCTTT; cdr3_aa: CASSPSNWDGEAFF
clone_size: -; j_call: TRBJ2-7; d_call: -; v_call: TRBV4-1; cdr3_nt: TGCGCCAGCAGCCAAGATCCTACGGGGTTGGAGGAGCAGTACTTC; cdr3_aa: CASSQDPTGLEEQYF
clone_size: -; j_call: TRBJ1-2; d_call: TRBD1; v_call: TRBV29-1; cdr3_nt: TGCAGCGACCTGACAGGGGCCTATGGCTACACCTTT; cdr3_aa: CSDLTGAYGYTF
clone_size: -; j_call: TRBJ1-2; d_call: -; v_call: TRBV21-1; cdr3_nt: TGTGCCAGCAGCAAAAGGGGTCCCGGGGAGGGCCCCTACTATGGCTACACCTTC; cdr3_aa: CASSKRGPGEGPYYGYTF
clone_size: few; j_call: TRBJ2-5; d_call: TRBD1; v_call: TRBV10-3; cdr3_nt: TGTGCCACCAGAAAGGGACAGGGGGCTTTTGAGACCCAGTACTTC; cdr3_aa: CATRKGQGAFETQYF